This T cell receptor (beta chain) was captured by sequencing in a study of CD8 T cells in ankylosing spondylitis. Findings of the study overall: The study identified a TCR beta motif of under 10 highly homologous variants that appeared characteristic of ankylosing spondylitis blood.

The V end was cut by 4 bases, the J end by 3 bases, with 11 bases between. Germline V CDR1 and CDR2: MDHEN, SYDVKM. This CDR3 is 14 amino acids long. Details on this clonotype: Its antigen is still unknown.

In TCRdb, the 5' RACE reads were re-called with MiXCR into one record per CDR3 protein. Here the sample spans about 460,000 distinct CDR3 sequences, about 5.7% being singletons. Source material: blood, either unsorted or a sorted T cell fraction (not recorded which). The genes are TRBV28 and TRBJ2-3; D ambiguous. The receptor was derived from a male donor with ankylosing spondylitis. The CDR3 is CASSYGPETDTQYF. For the CDR3, the DNA is TGTGCCAGCAGTTACGGTCCAGAAACAGATACGCAGTATTTT.